This T cell receptor beta chain was recorded in a study of PD-L1 blockade in urothelial cancer. Study summary: Investigators checked blood 3 weeks (second dose) and 6 weeks after treatment start. When blood samples were assessed, the median T cell count was around 150,000.

With 3 bases removed from V and 2 bases from J, the gap between germline ends came to 7 bases. This CDR3 is 12 amino acids long. Germline V lookup: CDR1 SQVTM, CDR2 ANQGSEA. TCRdb's table, derived via immunoSEQ multiplex PCR, lists solely in-frame clones and lacks some. The sample lists tens of thousands of clones, around 90% occurring once. Documented time point: pretreatment peripheral blood. Here the sequenced sample was PBMCs, taken around atezolizumab (anti-PD-L1) treatment. V and J are TRBV29-1 and TRBJ2-5; D gene unclear. The TCR was taken from a woman in her fifties or sixties with urothelial cancer. The chain's CDR3 is CSVEAAQETQYF. CDR3 sequence (DNA): TGCAGCGTTGAGGCGGCTCAAGAGACCCAGTACTTC. Complete variable domain (other parts from reference TRBV29-1 and TRBJ2-5): SAVISQKPSRDICQRGTSLTIQCQVDSQVTMMFWYRQQPGQSLTLIATANQGSEATYESGFVIDKFPISRPNLTFSTLTVSNMSPEDSSIYLCSVEAAQETQYFGPGTRLLVL.